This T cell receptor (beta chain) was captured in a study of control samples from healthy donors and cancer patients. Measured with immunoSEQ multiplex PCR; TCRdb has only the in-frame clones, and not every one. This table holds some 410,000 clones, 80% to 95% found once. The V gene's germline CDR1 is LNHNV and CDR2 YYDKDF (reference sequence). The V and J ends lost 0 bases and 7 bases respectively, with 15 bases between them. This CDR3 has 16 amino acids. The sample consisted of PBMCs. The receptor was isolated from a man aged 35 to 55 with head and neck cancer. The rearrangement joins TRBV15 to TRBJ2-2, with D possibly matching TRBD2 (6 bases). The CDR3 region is CATSRDLVGGGGELFF. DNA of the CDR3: TGTGCCACCAGCAGAGATCTCGTCGGGGGAGGCGGGGAGCTGTTTTTT. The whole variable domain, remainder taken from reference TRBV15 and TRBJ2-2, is DAMVIQNPRYQVTQFGKPVTLSCSQTLNHNVMYWYQQKSSQAPKLLFHYYDKDFNNEADTPDNFQSRRPNTSFCFLDIRSPGLGDTAMYLCATSRDLVGGGGELFFGEGSRLTVL.